Below, one TCR beta chain is given with its context. Its cognate antigen has yet to be identified. Per-base qualities were not stored, and no clone one base away is much larger. This specimen belongs to a study of shared clonotypes between healthy human individuals (dated by TCRdb to between 2020 and 2021). With respect to the entire study: A few men and two women, aged 18 to 49 years, made up the cohort. For each donor, CD4 naive and CD4 memory were each run on three plates, CD8 naive on two plates, and CD8 memory on one plate. To estimate repertoire size and how much clonotype sharing occurs between individuals, the study deeply sequenced the blood TCR repertoires of roughly 5 healthy adults. To increase sequencing depth and limit assay-specific biases, TCR repertoire library preparation and sequencing were carried out by different laboratories using diverse techniques. Each donor's leukapheresis produced roughly between about 0.9 and 9.5 billion PBMCs. Results and caveats for the whole study, not just this receptor: Compared with non-shared clonotypes, the clonotypes found in all four sorted-subset donors had higher generation probabilities. Pairwise subsampling led to the expectation that sequencing depth would affect the degree of clonotype sharing among donors. Even with the large sequencing depth, rarefaction of the sorted-subset datasets indicated that sequencing was incomplete. Naive subsets generally had larger estimated clonotype richness than memory subsets. The genetic and exposure-history diversity represented was limited by the small number of donors. Approximately 5% of naive CD4, roughly 3.5% of naive CD8, approximately 2% of memory CD4, and approximately 0.4% of memory CD8 clonotypes were shared across several donors. Sampling was limited to blood, and TCR repertoires in tissue likely differ from TCR repertoires in blood.

The donors were healthy, HIV-negative adults who had no recently reported acute infections or vaccinations. Only Caucasian adults living in Nashville, Tennessee, USA were represented among the donors. Magnetic negative selection was used to enrich CD4+ T cells, after which naive cells were positively selected on CD45RA and the negative fraction became the memory subset. Blood was obtained by leukapheresis, after which PBMCs were separated by Ficoll-Histopaque density gradient centrifugation and cryopreserved in liquid nitrogen vapor phase. Analytical flow cytometry was used to check the purity and quantity of each magnetically sorted T cell population. Each sorted fraction had its genomic DNA isolated and then quantified by UV absorbance on a Nanodrop 2000c. Using the deep immunoSEQ assay, TCR CDR3 regions were amplified from genomic DNA by multiplex PCR. Extracted genomic DNA from each cell subset was distributed evenly across all wells of several immunoSEQ 96-well plates, and each plate was treated as a replicate. For sorted subsets, around 0.2 ug of genomic DNA, equivalent to 25,000 to 35,000 T cell genomes, went into each replicate PCR. Purified libraries were measured with a Qubit 3.0 fluorometer, size-checked on a Bioanalyzer 2100, and measured again with the KAPA Library Quantification kit. Every immunoSEQ 96-well plate was sequenced on a dedicated single-read 150-cycle Illumina NextSeq 550 flow cell. Per the authors' processing: Because the immunoSEQ output included only junctional sequences and no quality scores, the filtering could not be the same as the filtering used for full-length reads. Sequences were annotated with PyIR, a Python wrapper for IgBLAST v1.9, using IMGT germline references to assign V/J genes and CDR3. Any read was removed if the V/J assignment was weak (E-value above 1e-6), the CDR3 was missing, or the read contained stop codons, out-of-frame junctions, or ambiguous translated residues. V3J clonotypes were defined as sequences sharing the same inferred V gene, J gene, and CDR3 amino acid sequence. The percentage overlap between two repertoires was calculated by dividing the number of shared unique clonotypes by the size of the smaller repertoire. Richness of each repertoire was evaluated using RTK rarefaction, the Chao1 estimator, and Recon v2.1 estimates of unobserved clonotypes. Generation probabilities were computed with OLGA for all TCRbeta clonotypes obtained by the gDNA method from several donors. TCRdb limited this immuneACCESS table to in-frame rearrangements with V and J called. A share of clones is missing; checked studies link under half to unresolved V genes, and the rest is unexplained. V and J calls and clone size follow that table, whereas D and trimming were derived from the DNA. This sample gives 2,500,000 or so clones in total; roughly 93% of them show up just once. The top ten clonotypes cover 0.36% of the sample.

The sequence came from a man between 18 and 35 years old in good health. Some clones in this sample may be carry-over from other donors' samples. Sample: naive CD4+ T cells from PBMCs. According to the study, the label for this sample's cell subset or site signals: CD45RA+ positively selected.

The CDR3 sequence is CASEAGGYNEQFF. Here is the DNA: TGTGCCAGCGAGGCGGGAGGCTACAATGAGCAGTTCTTC. Recombination linked TRBV28 to TRBJ2-1; the central 8 bases match TRBD2. The CDR1 and CDR2 encoded by the germline V gene are MDHEN and SYDVKM. The CDR3, from cysteine to phenylalanine, totals 13 residues. Only CDR3 DNA is held: 39 bases, read in frame from base 1. Unmatched junction bases come to 3, with V trimmed by 8 bases and J by 3 bases. This CDR3, with the reference TRBV28 and TRBJ2-1 proteins standing in past its ends, gives the full variable domain DVKVTQSSRYLVKRTGEKVFLECVQDMDHENMFWYRQDPGLGLRLIYFSYDVKMKEKGDIPEGYSVSREKKERFSLILESASTNQTSMYLCASEAGGYNEQFFGPGTRLTVL.